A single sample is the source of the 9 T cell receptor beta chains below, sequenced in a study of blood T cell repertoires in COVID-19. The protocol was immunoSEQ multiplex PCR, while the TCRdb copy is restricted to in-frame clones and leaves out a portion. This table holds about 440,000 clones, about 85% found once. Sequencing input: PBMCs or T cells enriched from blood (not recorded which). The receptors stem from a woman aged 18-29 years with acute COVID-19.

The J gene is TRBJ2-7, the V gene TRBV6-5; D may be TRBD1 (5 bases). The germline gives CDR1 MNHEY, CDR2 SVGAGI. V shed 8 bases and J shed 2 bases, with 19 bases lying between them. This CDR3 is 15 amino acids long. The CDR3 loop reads CASAPGRLSPYEQYF. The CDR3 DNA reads TGTGCCAGCGCCCCAGGGCGACTTAGTCCCTACGAGCAGTACTTC.

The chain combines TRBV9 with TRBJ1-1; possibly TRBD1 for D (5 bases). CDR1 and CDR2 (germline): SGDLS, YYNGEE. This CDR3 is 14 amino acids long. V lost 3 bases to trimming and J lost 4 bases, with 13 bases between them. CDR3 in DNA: TGTGCCAGCAGCGCCGAGACAGTTTTCACTGAAGCTTTCTTT. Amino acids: CASSAETVFTEAFF.

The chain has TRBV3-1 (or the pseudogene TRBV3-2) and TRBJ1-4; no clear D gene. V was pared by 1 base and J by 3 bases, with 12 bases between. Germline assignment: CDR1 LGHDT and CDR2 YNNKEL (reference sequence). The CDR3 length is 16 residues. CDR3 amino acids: CASSQVRGIPNEKLFF. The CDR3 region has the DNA TGTGCCAGCAGCCAAGTTCGCGGGATTCCTAATGAAAAACTGTTTTTT.

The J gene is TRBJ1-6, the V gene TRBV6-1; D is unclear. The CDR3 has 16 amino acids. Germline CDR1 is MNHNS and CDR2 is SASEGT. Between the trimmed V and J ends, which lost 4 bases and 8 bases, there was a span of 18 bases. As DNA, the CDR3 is TGTGCCAGCAGTGCATTTAGGAGGAACGGCGATTCACCCCTCCACTTT. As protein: CASSAFRRNGDSPLHF.

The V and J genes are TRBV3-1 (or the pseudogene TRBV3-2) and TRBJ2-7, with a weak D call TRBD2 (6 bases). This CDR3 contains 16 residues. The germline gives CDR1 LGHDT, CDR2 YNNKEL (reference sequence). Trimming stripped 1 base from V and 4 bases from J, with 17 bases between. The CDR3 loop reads CASSQAAGTLLYEQYF. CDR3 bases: TGTGCCAGCAGCCAAGCCGCCGGGACTCTCCTATACGAGCAGTACTTC.

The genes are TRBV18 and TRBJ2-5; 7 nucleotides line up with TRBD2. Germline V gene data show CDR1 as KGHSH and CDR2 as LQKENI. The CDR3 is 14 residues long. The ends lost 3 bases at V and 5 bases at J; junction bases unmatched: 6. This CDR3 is CASSPGLVEETQYF. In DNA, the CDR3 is TGTGCCAGCTCACCTGGACTAGTAGAGGAGACCCAGTACTTC.

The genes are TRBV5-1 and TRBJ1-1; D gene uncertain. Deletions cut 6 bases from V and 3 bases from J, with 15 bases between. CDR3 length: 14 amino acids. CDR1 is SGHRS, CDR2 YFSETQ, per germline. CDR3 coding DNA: TGCGCCAGCACCCTAGAGAGTCTACACACTGAAGCTTTCTTT. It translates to CASTLESLHTEAFF.

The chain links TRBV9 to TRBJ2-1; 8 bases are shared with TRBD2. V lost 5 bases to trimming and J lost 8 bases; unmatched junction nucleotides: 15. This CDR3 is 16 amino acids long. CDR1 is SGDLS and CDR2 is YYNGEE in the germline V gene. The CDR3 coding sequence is TGTGCCAGCAGTATCGGGACCGGGACTAGTATAGATGAGCAGTTCTTC. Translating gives CASSIGTGTSIDEQFF. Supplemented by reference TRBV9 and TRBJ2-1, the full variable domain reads DSGVTQTPKHLITATGQRVTLRCSPRSGDLSVYWYQQSLDQGLQFLIQYYNGEERAKGNILERFSAQQFPDLHSELNLSSLELGDSALYFCASSIGTGTSIDEQFFGPGTRLTVL.

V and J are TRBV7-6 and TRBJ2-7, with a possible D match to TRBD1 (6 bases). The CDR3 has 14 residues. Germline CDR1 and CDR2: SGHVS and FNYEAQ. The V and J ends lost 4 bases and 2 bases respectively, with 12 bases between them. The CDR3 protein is CASSSLQGPYEQYF. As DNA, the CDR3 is TGTGCCAGCAGCTCCTTACAGGGACCCTACGAGCAGTACTTC. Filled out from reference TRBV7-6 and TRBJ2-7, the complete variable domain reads GAGVSQSPRYKVTKRGQDVALRCDPISGHVSLYWYRQALGQGPEFLTYFNYEAQQDKSGLPNDRFSAERPEGSISTLTIQRTEQRDSAMYRCASSSLQGPYEQYFGPGTRLTVT.